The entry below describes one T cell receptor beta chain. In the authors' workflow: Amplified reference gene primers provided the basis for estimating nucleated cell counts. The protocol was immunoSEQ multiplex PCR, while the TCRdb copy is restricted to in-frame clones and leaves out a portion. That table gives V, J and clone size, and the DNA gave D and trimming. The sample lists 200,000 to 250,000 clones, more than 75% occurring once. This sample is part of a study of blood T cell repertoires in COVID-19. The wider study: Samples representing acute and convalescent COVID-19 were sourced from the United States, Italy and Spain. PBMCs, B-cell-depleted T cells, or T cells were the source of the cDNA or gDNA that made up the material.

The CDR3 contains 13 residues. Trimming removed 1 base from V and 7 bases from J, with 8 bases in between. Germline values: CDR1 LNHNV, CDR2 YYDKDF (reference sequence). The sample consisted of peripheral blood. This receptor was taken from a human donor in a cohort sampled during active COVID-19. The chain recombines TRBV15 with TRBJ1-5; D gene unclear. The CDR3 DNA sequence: TGTGCCACCAGCAGAGGCGCAAGACAGCCCCAGCATTTT. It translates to CATSRGARQPQHF.